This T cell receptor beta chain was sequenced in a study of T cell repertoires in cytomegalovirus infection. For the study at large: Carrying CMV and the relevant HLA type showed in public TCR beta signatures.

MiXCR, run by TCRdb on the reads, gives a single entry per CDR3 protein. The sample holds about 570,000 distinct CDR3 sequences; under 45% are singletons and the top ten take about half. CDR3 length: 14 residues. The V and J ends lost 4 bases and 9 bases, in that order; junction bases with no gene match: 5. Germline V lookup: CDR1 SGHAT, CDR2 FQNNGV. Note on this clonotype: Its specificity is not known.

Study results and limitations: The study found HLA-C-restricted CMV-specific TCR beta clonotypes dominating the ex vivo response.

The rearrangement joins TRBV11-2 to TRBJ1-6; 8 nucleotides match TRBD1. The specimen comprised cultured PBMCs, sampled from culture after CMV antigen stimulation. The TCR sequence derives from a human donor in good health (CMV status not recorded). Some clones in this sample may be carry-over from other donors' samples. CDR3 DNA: TGTGCCAGCAGCTGGGACAGGTCTGGTTCACCCCTCCACTTT. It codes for CASSWDRSGSPLHF.